A single TCR beta chain is shown here with its context. With 4 bases removed from V and 3 bases from J, the gap between germline ends came to 12 bases. The CDR3 has 14 amino acids. Per germline, CDR1 KGHSH and CDR2 LQKENI. The data originate from a study of CD8 T cells in Susac syndrome. Reverse transcription of 0.5 to 1 ug RNA was performed with random hexamers. TCRdb independently ran MiXCR on the immunoSEQ multiplex PCR reads; one entry per CDR3 protein. The table records hundreds of thousands of distinct CDR3 sequences, roughly 85% of them present only once. The clonotype comes from a human donor with multiple sclerosis. The sequenced sample was CD8+ T cells from PBMCs. The chain carries TRBV18 and TRBJ1-1; a weak D match, TRBD1 (6 bases). CDR3: CASSLYRGDTEAFF. CDR3 nucleotides: TGTGCCAGCTCACTTTATAGGGGGGACACTGAAGCTTTCTTT.